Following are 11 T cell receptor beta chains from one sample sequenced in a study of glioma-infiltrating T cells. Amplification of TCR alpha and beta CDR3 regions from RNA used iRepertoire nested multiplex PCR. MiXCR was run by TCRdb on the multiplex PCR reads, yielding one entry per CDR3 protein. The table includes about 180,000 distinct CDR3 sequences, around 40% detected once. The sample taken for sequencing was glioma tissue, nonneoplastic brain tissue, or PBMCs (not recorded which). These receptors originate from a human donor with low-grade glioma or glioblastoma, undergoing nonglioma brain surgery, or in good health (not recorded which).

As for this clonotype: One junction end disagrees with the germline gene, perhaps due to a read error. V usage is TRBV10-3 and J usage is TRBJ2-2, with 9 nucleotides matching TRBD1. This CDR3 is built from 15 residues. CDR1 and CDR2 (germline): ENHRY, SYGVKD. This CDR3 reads CAISEGQGSAGDLFF. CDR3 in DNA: TGTGCCATCAGTGAGGGACAGGGGAGTGCCGGGGATCTGTTTTTT.

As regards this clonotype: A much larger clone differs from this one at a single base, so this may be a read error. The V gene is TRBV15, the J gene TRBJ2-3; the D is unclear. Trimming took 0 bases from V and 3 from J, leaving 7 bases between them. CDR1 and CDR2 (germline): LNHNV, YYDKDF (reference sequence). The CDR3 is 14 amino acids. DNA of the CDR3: TGTGCCACCAGCAGAGACCCCGCAACAGATACGCAGTATTTT. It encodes CATSRDPATDTQYF.

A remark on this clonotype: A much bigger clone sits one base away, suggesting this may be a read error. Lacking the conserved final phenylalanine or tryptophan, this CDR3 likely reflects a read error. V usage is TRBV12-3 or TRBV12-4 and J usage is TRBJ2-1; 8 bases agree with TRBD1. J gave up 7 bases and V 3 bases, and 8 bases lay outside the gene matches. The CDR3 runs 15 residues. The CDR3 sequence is CASSFPQGAANEQFL. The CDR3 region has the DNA TGTGCCAGCAGTTTTCCCCAGGGGGCAGCAAATGAGCAGTTCCTC.

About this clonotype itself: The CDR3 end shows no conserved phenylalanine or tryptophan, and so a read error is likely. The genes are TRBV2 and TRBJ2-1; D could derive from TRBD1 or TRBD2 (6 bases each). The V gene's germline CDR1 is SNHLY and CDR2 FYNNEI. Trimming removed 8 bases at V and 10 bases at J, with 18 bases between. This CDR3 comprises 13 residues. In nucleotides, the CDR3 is TGTGCCAGCTCCGGACTGACCGGGGGCGAGCAGTTCATC. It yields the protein CASSGLTGGEQFI.

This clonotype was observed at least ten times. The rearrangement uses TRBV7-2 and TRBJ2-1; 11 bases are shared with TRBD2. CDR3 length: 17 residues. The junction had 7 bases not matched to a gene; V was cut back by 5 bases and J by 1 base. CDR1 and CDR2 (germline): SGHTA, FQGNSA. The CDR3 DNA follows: TGTGCCAGCAGCCCACAGACTAGCGGGATTTCCTACAATGAGCAGTTCTTC. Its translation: CASSPQTSGISYNEQFF.

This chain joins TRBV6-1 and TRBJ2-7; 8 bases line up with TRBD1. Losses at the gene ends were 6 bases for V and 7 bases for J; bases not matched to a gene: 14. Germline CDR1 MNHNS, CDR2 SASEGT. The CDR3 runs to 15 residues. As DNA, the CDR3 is TGTGCCAGCAGCAACCTCCAGGGGGCGCTGGAAGAGCAGTACTTC. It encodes CASSNLQGALEEQYF.

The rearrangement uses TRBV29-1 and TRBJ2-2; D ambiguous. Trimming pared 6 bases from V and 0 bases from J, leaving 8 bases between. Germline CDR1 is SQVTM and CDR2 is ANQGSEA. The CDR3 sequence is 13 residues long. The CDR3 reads CSVREANTGELFF. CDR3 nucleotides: TGCAGCGTAAGGGAAGCGAACACCGGGGAGCTGTTTTTT.

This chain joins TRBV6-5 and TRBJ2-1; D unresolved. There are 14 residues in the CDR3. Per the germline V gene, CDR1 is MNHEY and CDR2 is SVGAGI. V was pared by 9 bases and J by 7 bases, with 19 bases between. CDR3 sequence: CARTLMIAENEQFF. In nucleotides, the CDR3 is TGTGCCAGGACCCTTATGATAGCAGAGAATGAGCAGTTCTTC.

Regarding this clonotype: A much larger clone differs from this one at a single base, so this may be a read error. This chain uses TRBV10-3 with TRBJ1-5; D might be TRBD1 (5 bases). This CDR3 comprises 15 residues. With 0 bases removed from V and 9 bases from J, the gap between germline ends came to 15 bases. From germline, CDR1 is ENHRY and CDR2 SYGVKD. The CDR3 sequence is CAISESAGMVRPQHF. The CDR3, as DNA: TGTGCCATCAGTGAGTCTGCAGGGATGGTTCGGCCCCAGCATTTT.

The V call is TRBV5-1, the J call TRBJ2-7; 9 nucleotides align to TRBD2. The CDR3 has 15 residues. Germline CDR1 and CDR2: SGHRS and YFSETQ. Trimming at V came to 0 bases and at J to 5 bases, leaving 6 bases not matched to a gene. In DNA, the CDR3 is TGCGCCAGCAGCTTGGCCGGGACTAGCACCGACGAGCAGTACTTC. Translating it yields CASSLAGTSTDEQYF.

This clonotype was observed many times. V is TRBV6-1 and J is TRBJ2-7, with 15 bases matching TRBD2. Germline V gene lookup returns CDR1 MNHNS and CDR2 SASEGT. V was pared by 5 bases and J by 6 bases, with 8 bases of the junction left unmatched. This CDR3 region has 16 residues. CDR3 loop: CASSHPGLAGGGEQYF. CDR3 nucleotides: TGTGCCAGCAGTCATCCGGGACTAGCGGGAGGTGGCGAGCAGTACTTC.